This TCR beta chain was observed in a study of CD8 T cells in Susac syndrome. Germline V gives CDR1 MGHRA, CDR2 YSYEKL. The CDR3 loop spans 15 amino acids. J lost 3 bases, V lost 4 bases, and 8 bases had no gene match. With random hexamers, reverse transcription was performed on about 0.5 to 1 ug of RNA. TCRdb independently ran MiXCR on the immunoSEQ multiplex PCR reads; one entry per CDR3 protein. This sample has a few hundred thousand distinct CDR3 sequences, with about 95% found just once. This clonotype originated in a human donor with multiple sclerosis. The material sequenced was CD4+ T cells from PBMCs. This chain connects TRBV4-1 to TRBJ1-2; TRBD1 matches at 7 bases. The CDR3 loop reads CASSPGQPGDYGYTF. The CDR3 DNA reads as TGCGCCAGCAGCCCGGGACAGCCAGGAGACTATGGCTACACCTTC.